The clone carrying this T cell receptor beta chain occurred a few times. This record belongs to a study of T cells after yellow fever vaccination. The V and J ends lost 7 bases and 6 bases, in that order; junction bases with no gene match: 6. The CDR3 is made up of 14 amino acids. TCRdb recomputed calls from the 5' RACE reads with MiXCR, one row per CDR3 protein. The sample has some 350,000 distinct CDR3 sequences, 4.1% seen once; the top ten hold 20% to 25%. This TCR was recovered from a man aged 18 to 30 who received the YFV17D yellow fever vaccine. The gene calls are TRBV12-3 or TRBV12-4 and TRBJ2-4, with TRBD2 matching over 10 bases. The specimen comprised PBMCs, sampled 5 days after the yellow fever booster vaccination. The chain's CDR3 is CASTFGLAVNIQYF. The DNA for the CDR3 is TGTGCCAGCACCTTTGGACTAGCGGTAAACATTCAGTACTTC.